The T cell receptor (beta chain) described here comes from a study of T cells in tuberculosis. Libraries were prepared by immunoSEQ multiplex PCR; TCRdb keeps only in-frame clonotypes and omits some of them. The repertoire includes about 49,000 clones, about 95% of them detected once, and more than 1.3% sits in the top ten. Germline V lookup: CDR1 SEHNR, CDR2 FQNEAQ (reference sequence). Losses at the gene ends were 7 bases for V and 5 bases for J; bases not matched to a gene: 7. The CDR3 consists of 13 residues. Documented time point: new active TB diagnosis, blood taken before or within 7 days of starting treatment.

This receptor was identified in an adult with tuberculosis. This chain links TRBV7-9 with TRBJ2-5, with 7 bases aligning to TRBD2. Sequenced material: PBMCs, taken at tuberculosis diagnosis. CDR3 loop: CASILSGKETQYF. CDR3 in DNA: TGTGCCAGCATACTGAGCGGGAAGGAGACCCAGTACTTC.